These 2 T cell receptor beta chains were all obtained from the same sample, sequenced in a study of response to subunit inactivated influenza vaccine listed by TCRdb under 2018. The method behind the library was RT-PCR. Data came from an Illumina HiSeq 2500. TCRdb reworked the public reads: Q25 trimming with fastp, MiXCR clone assembly, productive beta chains retained. Rows are combined by CDR3 protein, so each entry shows the most common genes and DNA. This sample has 550,000 to 800,000 distinct CDR3 sequences in its table, and approximately 15% of those were observed once. The ten largest account for less than 9% of the sample. The sample in question was PBMCs from blood, obtained around 14 days before vaccination. The receptors originated from a man aged 50-59 years who received an inactivated influenza vaccine. Donor details come from another sample of the same person, matched by shared clones.

The chain has TRBV6-1 and TRBJ2-3; D is uncertain. CDR3 length: 15 residues. V lost 6 bases to trimming and J lost 3 bases, with 16 bases between them. CDR1 MNHNS and CDR2 SASEGT come from the germline V gene. CDR3 protein: CASRGYNPPTDTQYF. CDR3 DNA sequence: TGTGCCAGCAGGGGGTACAATCCCCCGACAGATACGCAGTATTTT.

The CDR3: CSARDFNRLGTYEQYF. The CDR3 coding sequence is TGCAGTGCTAGAGATTTTAACAGGCTAGGGACCTACGAGCAGTACTTC. V gene TRBV20-1 combines with J gene TRBJ2-7; tentative D call: TRBD1 (5 bases). From germline, CDR1 is DFQATT and CDR2 SNEGSKA (reference sequence). This CDR3 has 16 amino acids. Between the trimmed V and J ends, which lost 0 bases and 2 bases, there was a span of 17 bases.